The clone carrying this TCR beta chain showed up just a few times. Its specificity is not known. PCR used 60 Vbeta primers and 13 Jbeta primers. Measured with immunoSEQ multiplex PCR; TCRdb has only the in-frame clones, and not every one. The table records some 62,000 clones, roughly 86% of them present only once. This specimen comes from a study of cytomegalovirus exposure and HLA in healthy donors. The wider study: Membership in the Caucasian-associated ancestry cluster was found for around four fifths of approximately 430 genotyped donors. Study observations and caveats: The authors later linked a missense DCLRE1C variant to TCR beta V- and J-gene trimming. The records held CMV serostatus as the only immune exposure information. A later analysis reportedly found that, within productive TCRs, an Asian-associated ancestry cluster had fewer N-insertions than the mean observed across the roughly 730 donors.

V trimming: 5 bases; J trimming: 9 bases; junction bases outside the gene matches: 7. The V gene's germline CDR1 is MNHNS and CDR2 SASEGT. The length of the CDR3 is 13 residues. The TCR was taken from a man aged 18-30 years in good health and CMV-seronegative. V gene TRBV6-1 combines with J gene TRBJ2-3; 8 nucleotides match TRBD2. The sample comprised PBMCs. The CDR3 DNA reads as TGTGCCAGCAGTCCGGGGGGGCCGGTCACGCAGTATTTT. Translated, it gives CASSPGGPVTQYF.